This TCR beta chain was documented in a study of T-cell memory formation after mild COVID-19 (dated by TCRdb to the early 2020s). Turning to the overall study: TCR sequence clusters from the two donors were largely donor specific. The cohort comprised two young, previously healthy adult volunteers, one female and one male. T-cell clones expanding and contracting after mild COVID-19 in two donors were tracked by longitudinal TCRalpha and TCRbeta repertoire sequencing. What the study reported, not specific to this receptor: Clones that contracted from day 15 to 85 showed balanced CD4/CD8 phenotypes, whereas a second wave of clones that expanded from day 15 to 37 leaned towards CD4+. The study covered only a couple of mild cases, and larger cohorts including severe cases with pre-infection samples were considered necessary. Whether the second-wave clones peaking on day 37 were SARS-CoV-2 specific was not confirmed. Some responding clones were detected in pre-infection memory, which suggested that pre-existing cross-reactive memory T cells had joined the SARS-CoV-2 response. Contracting CD4+ clones turned up mainly in the CM and EM memory subsets, whereas EMRA was where CD8+ clones were enriched.

Taken from cysteine to phenylalanine, the CDR3 has 14 residues. Kept here is only the CDR3 DNA, which spans 42 bases and is read in frame from base 1. As encoded in the germline V gene, CDR1 is SGHRS while CDR2 is YFSETQ. The junction shows trimming of 7 bases on V and 11 bases on J, and the gene matches do not reach 16 bases of it. PBMCs were isolated by Ficoll-Paque density gradient centrifugation. This clonotype was found a few times. Its antigen target is currently unknown. Per-base quality was not reported, and no clone a single base away is much larger than it. Reads for this sample came from an Illumina NovaSeq 6000. TCRalpha and TCRbeta cDNA libraries were built by 5'RACE with constant-segment primers, adding sample barcodes and unique molecular identifiers. RNA was extracted from every sample with Trizol reagent. Library amplification was performed in two PCR steps, and a second sample barcode and Illumina TruSeq adapters were introduced in the second step. Sequencing of libraries was performed on an Illumina NovaSeq with 2 x 150 bp paired-end reads. On the study's bioinformatics: The reads were demultiplexed and collapsed into UMI-guided consensus sequences using migec v1.2.7. Using mixcr v2.1.11, the UMI consensuses were aligned to TRA and TRB V and J templates and assembled into clonotypes. A clonotype was counted as expanded or contracted only when both edgeR and NoisET called the clonotype significant, with the noise models trained on biological replicates. For edgeR calls, the cutoffs were a false discovery rate-adjusted p below 0.01 and a log2 fold-change threshold of 1. PCA with hierarchical clustering of max-normalized trajectories of the 1000 most abundant clonotypes was used as exploratory dynamics analysis. Separately sequenced CD4+ and CD8+ repertoires were used to assign a CD4 or CD8 phenotype to each responding clone. Using fastp at Q25 and MiXCR, TCRdb reprocessed the public reads and kept productive beta chains. Merged by CDR3 protein, the rows form single entries marked with the most common genes and DNA. It is TCRdb's table, rather than the study itself, that gives the V and J calls and clone size. This sample is represented by nearly 350,000 distinct CDR3 sequences; about an eighth of them were singletons. The ten largest clones capture 20% to 25% of the sample.

The rearranged segments are TRBV5-1 and TRBJ1-1; TRBD1 lines up with 8 middle nucleotides. The TCR sequence derives from a man younger than 35 who had mild COVID-19 (a few samples of this study predate the infection). The sample titles of this study are shuffled in the database, so cell type and time point are left out; the donor was told from shared clones. Specimen: PBMCs or a T cell subset sorted from them (not recorded which). The DNA sequence is TGCGCCAGCCACACAGGGGGGAATTTGGAAGGGGCTTTCTTT. Its protein reads: CASHTGGNLEGAFF.